This TCR beta chain was identified in a study of T-cell reconstitution after alpha-beta-depleted transplantation in children. Germline V gene sequence: CDR1 KGHDR, CDR2 SFDVKD. The CDR3 sequence is 14 residues long. Trimming shortened V by 7 bases and J by 1 base, and 12 bases separated the two germline ends. Preparation of the TCRbeta library used unique molecular identifiers. TCRdb reanalysed the PCR reads using MiXCR and keeps one entry per CDR3 protein. The sample shows more than 550,000 distinct CDR3 sequences, approximately 10% of them seen only once. This clonotype turned up a few times. The clonotype originates from a human donor who donated a stem cell graft to a child with acute myeloid leukemia. Here the sequenced sample was PBMCs from the stem cell graft donor, taken from the stem cell graft. V and J are TRBV24-1 and TRBJ2-5, with D tentatively TRBD1 (6 bases). CDR3 coding DNA: TGTGCCACCAGCCCGAGGGGGAGCCAAGAGACCCAGTACTTC. It codes for CATSPRGSQETQYF.